These T cell receptor beta chains were read from a single sample in a study of blood T cell repertoires in COVID-19. Repertoires were generated with immunoSEQ multiplex PCR, while TCRdb's copy carries only in-frame clones and drops some. The sample lists roughly 260,000 clones; approximately 90% were seen once. The sequenced material came from peripheral blood. These receptors came from a woman aged 35 to 49 with acute or convalescent COVID-19. The CDR3 runs from the conserved cysteine through the conserved F or W. The D gene is left open where the match is weak. Size is stated for part of the rows, as once, few or many counts, or as a class when the clone is expanded.

D gene	V gene	J gene	clone size	CDR3 DNA	CDR3 protein
TRBD1	TRBV3-1/TRBV3-2	TRBJ2-6	-	TGTGCCAGCAGCCCTACAGGGGATTACGGCTCTGGGGCCAACGTCCTGACTTTC	CASSPTGDYGSGANVLTF
-	TRBV11-1	TRBJ1-1	-	TGTGCCAGCCGCGAGGTCGAAGAGGGGAACACTGAAGCTTTCTTT	CASREVEEGNTEAFF
-	TRBV10-1	TRBJ2-3	-	TGCGCCAGCAGTGGTAGAACAGATACGCAGTATTTT	CASSGRTDTQYF
-	TRBV15	TRBJ1-1	-	TGTGCCACCAGCTTACGGGGGGGGACTGAAGCTTTCTTT	CATSLRGGTEAFF
TRBD2	TRBV10-3	TRBJ2-1	-	TGTGCCACTAGACCGGGACTAGCGGGGGGGCAGTGGGTAGCTGAGCAGTTCTTC	CATRPGLAGGQWVAEQFF
TRBD1	TRBV7-8	TRBJ1-2	-	TGTGCCAGCAGCTTAGCCCCAGGGGGCTTCTATGGCTACACCTTC	CASSLAPGGFYGYTF
-	TRBV5-1	TRBJ1-6	-	TGCGCCAGCAGCTTGGATATCCAGGGATTTTCACCCCTCCACTTT	CASSLDIQGFSPLHF
-	TRBV19	TRBJ1-4	-	TGTGCCAGTAGTTTACTTGAACAGGGTGGAAAACTGTTTTTT	CASSLLEQGGKLFF
-	TRBV12-2	TRBJ1-6	few	TGTGCAAGTCGCCCGGACAGGGTTGATTCACCCCTCCACTTT	CASRPDRVDSPLHF
TRBD1	TRBV2	TRBJ1-2	-	TGTGCCAGCGAGGGACAGAGCATAGTAGAGTATGGCTACACCTTC	CASEGQSIVEYGYTF
TRBD1	TRBV30	TRBJ1-5	-	TGTGCCTGGAGTGAGGGACAGACTAATCAGCCCCAGCATTTT	CAWSEGQTNQPQHF
-	TRBV5-6	TRBJ1-2	-	TGTGCCAGCAGCTTTTCGGGGACTAACTATGGCTACACCTTC	CASSFSGTNYGYTF
TRBD1	TRBV5-1	TRBJ1-1	-	TGCGCCAGCAGCTTGGCAGGGGGAGCTGAAGCTTTCTTT	CASSLAGGAEAFF
-	TRBV7-2	TRBJ1-2	-	TGTGCCAGCAGCTTACAGGGTACAGACTATGGCTACACCTTC	CASSLQGTDYGYTF
-	TRBV2	TRBJ1-2	-	TGTGCCTCCGACGGACAATTAAACTATGGCTACACCTTC	CASDGQLNYGYTF
TRBD1	TRBV6-5	TRBJ2-2	-	TGTGCCAGCACGGGACAGACGAACACCGGGGAGCTGTTTTTT	CASTGQTNTGELFF
-	TRBV10-1	TRBJ1-3	-	TGCGCCAGCAGTGAGTCTACAGCAGGAAACACCATATATTTT	CASSESTAGNTIYF
TRBD1	TRBV5-6	TRBJ1-5	-	TGTGCCAGCAGCCGCCCGGGACAGGGCAATCAGCCCCAGCATTTT	CASSRPGQGNQPQHF
-	TRBV11-2	TRBJ1-2	-	TGTGCCAGCAGCTTAGTGGGGACAATGTATGGCTACACCTTC	CASSLVGTMYGYTF
-	TRBV5-6	TRBJ2-1	-	TGTGCCAGCAGCTTTGTTGGCAGCTACAATGAGCAGTTCTTC	CASSFVGSYNEQFF
-	TRBV5-6	TRBJ2-5	-	TGTGCCAGCAGATTACGGATGCAAGGGGGGACCCAGTACTTC	CASRLRMQGGTQYF
TRBD1	TRBV2	TRBJ1-1	-	TGTGCCACCACTGGTAGACAGGGGAAAAACACTGAAGCTTTCTTT	CATTGRQGKNTEAFF
TRBD1	TRBV6-5	TRBJ2-5	-	TGTGCCAGCAGTCGACGACAGGGGGCAGGGGAGACCCAGTACTTC	CASSRRQGAGETQYF
-	TRBV11-2	TRBJ1-2	-	TGTGCCAGCAGCCCCGTTACAGGGAACTATGGCTACACCTTC	CASSPVTGNYGYTF
TRBD2	TRBV15	TRBJ2-1	-	TGTGCCACCAGCAGAGATATTAGGACTAGCGGGGGGGCCGTGGGCTACAATGAGCAGTTCTTC	CATSRDIRTSGGAVGYNEQFF
TRBD2	TRBV11-2	TRBJ2-3	-	TGTGCCAGCAGCTTAGATTCGACCGGGAGGGGCACAGATACGCAGTATTTT	CASSLDSTGRGTDTQYF
TRBD1	TRBV6-5	TRBJ1-2	-	TGTGCCAGCAGTTTACGGGGACAGGGCCCTCTTGACGGCTACACCTTC	CASSLRGQGPLDGYTF
-	TRBV7-9	TRBJ1-1	once	TGTGCCAGCAGCTTAGACCTTCTACAGGGCTCGGGTGAAGCTTTCTTT	CASSLDLLQGSGEAFF
TRBD1	TRBV5-1	TRBJ1-2	-	TGCGCCAGCAGGTCGGGACAGGGAAGCTATGGCTACACCTTC	CASRSGQGSYGYTF
TRBD1	TRBV30	TRBJ1-4	-	TGTGCCAGTTTACAGGGGAGAGGACTGTTTTTT	CASLQGRGLFF
TRBD2	TRBV18	TRBJ2-6	few	TGTGCCAGCTCACCCGGGGGGGCCGCGGGGGCCAACGTCCTGACTTTC	CASSPGGAAGANVLTF
TRBD2	TRBV7-3	TRBJ2-1	-	TGTGCCAGCAGCTTAAGGAGCTTGGGACTAGCCCAATACAATGAGCAGTTCTTC	CASSLRSLGLAQYNEQFF
-	TRBV6-5	TRBJ1-5	-	TGTGCCAGCAGTTACTCGATAGGGGTTAATCAGCCCCAGCATTTT	CASSYSIGVNQPQHF
TRBD1	TRBV6-5	TRBJ1-4	-	TGTGCCAGCCGGACGGGACAGGGGAATGAAAAACTGTTTTTT	CASRTGQGNEKLFF
TRBD1	TRBV5-6	TRBJ1-2	once	TGTGCCAGCAGCACCCTACAGGGGCGATATCGGGGCTACACCTTC	CASSTLQGRYRGYTF
TRBD2	TRBV6-5	TRBJ2-5	-	TGTGCCAGCATCCTGACTAGCGGGGGGGATTTCCAGTACTTC	CASILTSGGDFQYF
-	TRBV15	TRBJ1-3	-	TGTGCCACCAGCGCGGCGGTCGGGGGGCTTGGTGGAAACACCATATATTTT	CATSAAVGGLGGNTIYF
-	TRBV19	TRBJ1-5	-	TGTGCCAGTAGTCTGGAGCAGTATAGCAATCAGCCCCAGCATTTT	CASSLEQYSNQPQHF
-	TRBV7-8	TRBJ1-2	few	TGTGCCAGCAGACAAAACCTCAACTATGGCTACACCTTC	CASRQNLNYGYTF
-	TRBV11-2	TRBJ1-2	-	TGTGCCAGCAGCCCTGGCGGCGGGCTGTTAAATGGCTACACCTTC	CASSPGGGLLNGYTF
TRBD2	TRBV9	TRBJ2-2	once	TGTGCCAGCAGCGCTAGCGGGGGCACCGGGGAGCTGTTTTTT	CASSASGGTGELFF
TRBD2	TRBV7-9	TRBJ2-5	-	TGTGCCAGCAGCCAACCCGGGGGGATGAGAGTAAGGGAGACCCAGTACTTC	CASSQPGGMRVRETQYF
TRBD1	TRBV5-1	TRBJ2-5	-	TGCGCCAGCCGTAGCCACTTTGACAGGGGGAGCGAGACCCAGTACTTC	CASRSHFDRGSETQYF
-	TRBV4-1	TRBJ1-2	-	TGCGCCAGCAGCCAAGATAGCGGACGGGGCTACACCTTC	CASSQDSGRGYTF
TRBD1	TRBV10-3	TRBJ1-2	-	TGTGCCATCAGCTCCCCCGGGACAGGGGACCGCTATGGCTACACCTTC	CAISSPGTGDRYGYTF
-	TRBV30	TRBJ1-5	-	TGTGCCTGGAGTGTAAGAGGGTTCGGCAATCAGCCCCAGCATTTT	CAWSVRGFGNQPQHF
-	TRBV3-1/TRBV3-2	TRBJ2-2	-	TGTGCCAGCAGCCAATTCACGAACACCGGGGAGCTGTTTTTT	CASSQFTNTGELFF